The 26 T cell receptor beta chains presented below share a single source sample, sequenced in a study of cytomegalovirus exposure and HLA in healthy donors. In the PCR, 60 Vbeta and 13 Jbeta primers were used. TCRdb's table, derived via immunoSEQ multiplex PCR, lists solely in-frame clones and lacks some. The table records 150,000 to 250,000 clones, 70% to 80% of them present only once. The source material was PBMCs. These receptors all stem from a man aged 30-40 years in good health and CMV-seronegative.

J is TRBJ2-1 and V is TRBV4-2; TRBD1 matches 7 bases. The CDR3 consists of 15 residues. The J segment lost 0 bases and the V segment lost 5 bases, leaving 4 bases of the junction unmatched. Germline values: CDR1 LGHNA, CDR2 YNFKEQ. In nucleotides, the CDR3 is TGTGCCAGCAGCGTCCGGGACAGCTCCTACAATGAGCAGTTCTTC. The encoded protein is CASSVRDSSYNEQFF.

This clone was detected only a few times. The V and J genes are TRBV7-9 and TRBJ2-2; no firm D call. The germline gives CDR1 SEHNR, CDR2 FQNEAQ (reference sequence). The germline V and J ends were trimmed by 7 bases and 0 bases, with 9 bases remaining between them. The CDR3 is 14 amino acids. This chain's CDR3 is CASIESPNTGELFF. The CDR3 DNA is TGTGCCAGCATAGAGTCCCCGAACACCGGGGAGCTGTTTTTT.

The chain couples TRBV6-1 to TRBJ1-4; 8 bases fit TRBD1. The CDR3 has 13 residues. With V trimmed by 7 bases and J by 4 bases, 2 bases remained unmatched. Germline V gene sequence: CDR1 MNHNS, CDR2 SASEGT. The CDR3 sequence is CASNRGINEKLFF. As DNA, the CDR3 is TGTGCCAGCAACAGGGGGATTAATGAAAAACTGTTTTTT.

This clone was observed a single time. The CDR3 loop is CASSIGEAYEQYF. The CDR3 coding sequence is TGTGCCAGTAGTATCGGGGAGGCCTACGAGCAGTACTTC. This chain connects TRBV19 to TRBJ2-7; D may be TRBD2 (6 bases). This CDR3 contains 13 residues. V was pared by 3 bases and J by 2 bases, with 8 bases between. CDR1 and CDR2 (germline): LNHDA, SQIVND (reference sequence).

The rearrangement links TRBV2 to TRBJ2-7; 10 nucleotides line up with TRBD2. Germline values: CDR1 SNHLY, CDR2 FYNNEI. The trim removed 1 base at V and 5 bases at J, leaving 5 bases unmatched. The CDR3 totals 15 residues. This CDR3 is CASSEEASGRHEQYF. CDR3 coding DNA: TGTGCCAGCAGTGAAGAGGCTAGCGGGAGACACGAGCAGTACTTC.

The chain links TRBV7-9 to TRBJ1-1; 8 positions match TRBD1. The V and J ends lost 7 bases and 8 bases, in that order; junction bases with no gene match: 9. The length of the CDR3 is 13 residues. The germline CDR1 and CDR2 sequences are SEHNR and FQNEAQ (reference sequence). The CDR3 region has the DNA TGTGCCAGCAACTTTCAGGGGGCCCGGGAAGCTTTCTTT. Protein sequence: CASNFQGAREAFF. Drawing the rest from reference TRBV7-9 and TRBJ1-1, the complete variable domain is DTGVSQNPRHKITKRGQNVTFRCDPISEHNRLYWYRQTLGQGPEFLTYFQNEAQLEKSRLLSDRFSAERPKGSFSTLEIQRTEQGDSAMYLCASNFQGAREAFFGQGTRLTVV.

In this sample, this clone turned up a few times. The CDR3 DNA follows: TGTGCCTGGAGTGTCCGGACAGGGGAGGGTGGCTACACCTTC. Its translation: CAWSVRTGEGGYTF. The rearrangement joins TRBV30 to TRBJ1-2; TRBD1 matches 9 bases. V lost 0 bases and J lost 7; bases outside the gene matches: 6. Per germline, CDR1 GTSNPN and CDR2 SVGIG (reference sequence). The CDR3 length is 14 residues.

The count of this clone is one. This chain uses TRBV30 with TRBJ1-1; a possible D gene is TRBD1 (6 bases). V was pared by 7 bases and J by 3 bases, with 15 bases between. This CDR3 contains 13 residues. Germline V gene lookup returns CDR1 GTSNPN and CDR2 SVGIG (reference sequence). This CDR3 reads CAYYRAGDTEAFF. In nucleotides, the CDR3 is TGTGCCTATTACAGGGCTGGGGACACTGAAGCTTTCTTT.

The V gene is TRBV19, the J gene TRBJ2-3; 8 nucleotides match TRBD1. Germline trimming cut 11 bases from V and 2 bases from J; bases unmatched to any gene: 6. Germline V CDR1 and CDR2: LNHDA, SQIVND (reference sequence). This CDR3 has 13 residues. DNA of the CDR3: TGTGCCTGCGGCAGGGGGCCCACAGATACGCAGTATTTT. It translates to CACGRGPTDTQYF.

The CDR3 sequence is CASSSSGRAWEQYF. In DNA form, the CDR3 reads TGTGCCAGCAGCTCTAGCGGGAGGGCCTGGGAGCAGTACTTC. The chain links TRBV27 to TRBJ2-7; 12 bases line up with TRBD2. Germline trimming cut 6 bases from V and 7 bases from J; bases unmatched to any gene: 7. Germline CDR1 reads MNHEY; CDR2 reads SMNVEV (reference sequence). The length of the CDR3 is 14 residues.

This clone was counted only a few times. The chain employs TRBV5-4 and TRBJ2-2, with TRBD2 as a possible D gene (6 bases). Germline CDR1 reads SGHNT; CDR2 reads YYREEE (reference sequence). The CDR3 is made up of 16 amino acids. Deletions cut 7 bases from V and 0 bases from J, with 16 bases between. The CDR3 region has the DNA TGTGCCAGCGGGACGGGCGGGGTCACGAACACCGGGGAGCTGTTTTTT. It is translated as CASGTGGVTNTGELFF.

The chain links TRBV27 to TRBJ1-2; a weak D match, TRBD1 (6 bases). V was trimmed by 3 bases and J by 7 bases, leaving 12 bases between them. Germline-derived CDR1 and CDR2 are MNHEY and SMNVEV (reference sequence). This CDR3 region has 13 residues. CDR3 sequence: CASSFRTDGGYTF. CDR3 in DNA: TGTGCCAGCAGTTTCCGGACAGATGGTGGCTACACCTTC.

The CDR3 sequence: CATGLAGGSSSYEQYF. The CDR3 bases are TGTGCCACGGGACTAGCGGGAGGGTCGAGCTCCTACGAGCAGTACTTC. The rearrangement links TRBV15 to TRBJ2-7; 16 bases map to TRBD2. With V trimmed by 9 bases and J by 0 bases, 5 bases remained unmatched. CDR1 is LNHNV, CDR2 YYDKDF, per germline (reference sequence). The CDR3 sequence is 16 residues long.

The gene calls are TRBV10-3 and TRBJ1-4; D perhaps matches TRBD1 (6 bases). Between the trimmed V and J ends, which lost 10 bases and 6 bases, there was a span of 18 bases. Germline-derived CDR1 and CDR2 are ENHRY and SYGVKD. The CDR3 has 14 amino acids. The CDR3 DNA reads TGTGCCACCGGACCGCGGGGGCGAGATGAAAAACTGTTTTTT. Protein product: CATGPRGRDEKLFF.

This clone was counted once. In the same sample, other DNA sequences code for this CDR3. The V gene is TRBV11-2, the J gene TRBJ1-5; D may be TRBD1 (6 bases). CDR1 SGHAT and CDR2 FQNNGV come from the germline V gene. The CDR3 contains 14 residues. The V and J ends lost 2 bases and 7 bases respectively, with 12 bases between them. CDR3 DNA: TGTGCCAGCAGCTTATGGGGGGGCGGACAGCCCCAGCATTTT. This gives the protein CASSLWGGGQPQHF.

The genes are TRBV10-3 and TRBJ2-7, with 8 bases fitting TRBD2. The V segment lost 4 bases and the J segment 4 bases; nucleotides outside the gene matches: 0. Germline CDR1 is ENHRY and CDR2 is SYGVKD. This CDR3 spans 12 amino acids. The CDR3 here is CAISGGRYEQYF. The CDR3 coding sequence is TGTGCCATCAGTGGCGGGAGGTACGAGCAGTACTTC.

CDR3 DNA sequence: TGTGCCAGCAGCCCTGGGAGATCTGGGGCCAACGTCCTGACTTTC. It specifies CASSPGRSGANVLTF. The chain couples TRBV7-9 to TRBJ2-6; a possible D gene is TRBD2 (5 bases). The V end lost 5 bases, the J end lost 1 base, and 9 bases lay between the germline ends. This CDR3 region has 15 residues. Germline lookup yields CDR1 SEHNR and CDR2 FQNEAQ (reference sequence).

The V gene is TRBV6-1, the J gene TRBJ2-1, with a possible D match to TRBD1 (6 bases). V lost 2 bases and J 7 bases, leaving 12 bases between the germline ends. Germline V CDR1 and CDR2: MNHNS, SASEGT. CDR3 length equals 14 residues. In nucleotides, the CDR3 is TGTGCCAGCAGTGAAAGGACCAGGGGAAATGAGCAGTTCTTC. It specifies CASSERTRGNEQFF.

V and J are TRBV2 and TRBJ2-7; TRBD2 matches at 7 bases. This CDR3 region has 12 residues. V shed 10 bases and J 7 bases; nucleotides not matched to a gene: 10. CDR1 is SNHLY, CDR2 FYNNEI, per germline. In DNA, the CDR3 is TGTGCCACCGGGACTACGAGGTCGGAGCAGTACTTC. Its protein is CATGTTRSEQYF.

The DNA of the CDR3 is TGTGCCAGCAGCCAAACACGCACCGGGGAGCTGTTTTTT. Protein product: CASSQTRTGELFF. The chain uses TRBV4-2 and TRBJ2-2; no firm D call. This CDR3 comprises 13 residues. Deletions cut 2 bases from V and 4 bases from J, with 5 bases between. Germline CDR1 LGHNA, CDR2 YNFKEQ.

In the case of this clone: Different DNA sequences within this sample yield the same CDR3. The chain has TRBV7-9 and TRBJ1-5; 7 bases map to TRBD1. The CDR3 has 12 residues. With V trimmed by 4 bases and J by 7 bases, 1 base remained unmatched. CDR1 SEHNR and CDR2 FQNEAQ come from the germline V gene (reference sequence). CDR3 coding DNA: TGTGCCAGCAGCTCAGGGGGACAGCCCCAGCATTTT. Protein: CASSSGGQPQHF.

The chain combines TRBV6-5 with TRBJ1-2; weak D call: TRBD1 (5 bases). The CDR3 is 16 amino acids. CDR1 is MNHEY and CDR2 is SVGAGI in the germline V gene. V gave up 0 bases and J gave up 2 bases, with 13 bases separating them. The DNA for the CDR3 is TGTGCCAGCAGTTACTCGAGATCAGGGTTGAACTATGGCTACACCTTC. Its translation is CASSYSRSGLNYGYTF.

J is TRBJ1-5 and V is TRBV28; 9 bases are a match to TRBD1. There are 14 residues in the CDR3. Germline CDR1 MDHEN, CDR2 SYDVKM. The junction had 6 bases not matched to a gene; V was cut back by 6 bases and J by 6 bases. In DNA, the CDR3 is TGTGCCAGCAGCTCCGGGACAGGGATTCAGCCCCAGCATTTT. Translated: CASSSGTGIQPQHF. Full variable domain (outside the CDR3, taken from reference TRBV28 and TRBJ1-5): DVKVTQSSRYLVKRTGEKVFLECVQDMDHENMFWYRQDPGLGLRLIYFSYDVKMKEKGDIPEGYSVSREKKERFSLILESASTNQTSMYLCASSSGTGIQPQHFGDGTRLSIL.

This clone came up a few times. V and J are TRBV5-4 and TRBJ2-2; D may be TRBD2 (7 bases). Per the germline V gene, CDR1 is SGHNT and CDR2 is YYREEE (reference sequence). V was cut by 4 bases and J by 7 bases, with 23 bases left in between. The CDR3 totals 17 residues. CDR3 sequence: CASSNGGGGRFGGELFF. The CDR3 nucleotides are TGTGCCAGCAGCAACGGGGGCGGCGGGAGATTCGGCGGGGAGCTGTTTTTT. Together with reference TRBV5-4 and TRBJ2-2, the CDR3 gives the full variable domain: ETGVTQSPTHLIKTRGQQVTLRCSSQSGHNTVSWYQQALGQGPQFIFQYYREEENGRGNFPPRFSGLQFPNYSSELNVNALELDDSALYLCASSNGGGGRFGGELFFGEGSRLTVL.

V gene TRBV21-1 combines with J gene TRBJ2-3; no DNA check was done on the table's D call, TRBD2. TRBV21-1 is labeled a pseudogene. This CDR3 has 15 amino acids. DNA of the CDR3: TGTGCCAGCAGCAAAGCGCTGAGGGTAACAGATACGCAGTATTTT. Translation gives CASSKALRVTDTQYF.

This sequence joins TRBV28 and TRBJ1-1, with D possibly matching TRBD1 (6 bases). V lost 5 bases, J lost 2 bases, and 9 bases lay in between. The germline CDR1 and CDR2 sequences are MDHEN and SYDVKM. The CDR3 sequence is 13 residues long. CDR3 DNA: TGTGCCAGCAGTCCAGGGGTAAACACTGAAGCTTTCTTT. It specifies CASSPGVNTEAFF.